This is a list of T cell receptor beta chains from one sample in a study of identical twins. TCRdb recomputed calls from the 5' RACE reads with MiXCR, one row per CDR3 protein. Altogether about 660,000 distinct CDR3 sequences are present, under 9% being singletons, with the ten largest covering 0.85% to 1%. These data are also associated with another study on yellow fever vaccine responses in identical twins.

Material: PBMCs. These receptors originate from a woman aged 18-29 years in good health. Both conserved end residues are part of each CDR3. Fields, in order: J gene, CDR3 length, V gene, D gene, clone size, CDR3 protein, CDR3 DNA. The D gene is left open where the match is weak. Where a row states a size, it is once, few, many or the class of an expanded clone; other rows omit it.

>TRBJ2-1|16|TRBV27|.|few
CASSISPRVPYNEQFF
TGTGCCAGCAGTATTAGCCCCAGGGTTCCCTACAATGAGCAGTTCTTC
>TRBJ2-6|18|TRBV14|TRBD1|few
CASSQGGTTGTGANVLTF
TGTGCCAGCAGCCAAGGGGGGACGACAGGGACTGGGGCCAACGTCCTGACTTTC
>TRBJ2-7|15|TRBV7-6|TRBD1|.
CASSADRTGSYEQYF
TGTGCCAGCAGCGCGGATAGGACAGGGTCTTACGAGCAGTACTTC
>TRBJ2-5|14|TRBV28|.|.
CASSIGGSQETQYF
TGTGCCAGCAGCATAGGAGGATCCCAAGAGACCCAGTACTTC
>TRBJ2-4|14|TRBV7-9|TRBD1|.
CASSFLDRGNIQYF
TGTGCCAGCAGCTTCCTGGACAGGGGTAACATTCAGTACTTC
>TRBJ2-7|13|TRBV20-1|.|many
CSATWTVPYEQYF
TGCAGTGCTACCTGGACAGTCCCCTACGAGCAGTACTTC
>TRBJ2-5|17|TRBV4-2|TRBD2|.
CASSHEIAGGEEETQYF
TGTGCCAGCAGCCATGAAATAGCGGGAGGGGAGGAAGAGACCCAGTACTTC
>TRBJ2-1|16|TRBV20-1|.|few
CSARDVVRIGNNEQFF
TGCAGTGCTAGAGATGTCGTAAGAATCGGAAACAATGAGCAGTTCTTC
>TRBJ2-2|16|TRBV20-1|.|few
CSARPGAETRAGELFF
TGCAGTGCTCGACCAGGAGCGGAAACGCGGGCCGGGGAGCTGTTTTTT
>TRBJ2-5|13|TRBV28|.|.
CASRDRFQETQYF
TGTGCCAGCAGAGACAGATTCCAAGAGACCCAGTACTTC
>TRBJ2-3|16|TRBV11-2|.|.
CASSSRGVLGTDTQYF
TGTGCCAGCAGCTCCCGGGGCGTCTTGGGCACAGATACGCAGTATTTT